The 14 T cell receptor beta chains below come from one sample, sequenced in a study of T cell responses to AZD1222 COVID-19 vaccine (dated by TCRdb to the early 2020s). The library was prepared using the immunoSEQ multiplex PCR assay. This is the immuneACCESS table as TCRdb keeps it, with only in-frame sequences that have V and J called. A part of the clones is gone; compared with another copy, unresolved V genes explain less than half, and the rest is unexplained. In this sample the table shows some 95,000 clones, 80% to 90% of which occur a single time. The top ten hold 5.5% to 7% of the sample. Sample time point, as interpreted from the label and publication: baseline before first vaccination. Sequenced here: peripheral blood, sampled on day 0 of AZD1222 vaccination. These receptors all stem from an adult in good health.

The V and J genes are TRBV6-5 and TRBJ2-2; unclear D gene. CDR3 size: 14 residues. Germline values: CDR1 MNHEY, CDR2 SVGAGI. V was clipped by 7 bases and J by 4 bases, with 13 bases between them. Here the CDR3 reads CASTSGFLTGELFF. CDR3 DNA: TGTGCCAGCACCTCGGGCTTTCTCACCGGGGAGCTGTTTTTT.

The V and J genes are TRBV29-1 and TRBJ1-2; 9 bases are shared with TRBD1. The CDR3 loop spans 13 amino acids. Trimming cost V 6 bases and J 7 bases; bases outside gene matches: 9. The germline V gene has CDR1 SQVTM and CDR2 ANQGSEA. The CDR3 region has the DNA TGCAGCGTAGCAACACAGGGGGCGTTTGGCTACACCTTC. Its translation is CSVATQGAFGYTF.

The chain couples TRBV14 to TRBJ1-6; D unclear. V dropped 1 base and J dropped 10 bases, with 8 bases sitting between them. The CDR3 sequence is 13 residues long. Germline V gives CDR1 SGHDN, CDR2 FVKESK. The DNA for the CDR3 is TGTGCCAGCAGCCAAGTTCGTGGATCACCCCTCCACTTT. This gives the protein CASSQVRGSPLHF.

The chain joins TRBV15 to TRBJ2-1; possible D gene TRBD2, 7 bases. The CDR3 is 12 residues long. Germline lookup yields CDR1 LNHNV and CDR2 YYDKDF (reference sequence). Trimming removed 3 bases at V and 12 bases at J, with 12 bases between. In nucleotides, the CDR3 is TGTGCCACCAGCAGGCTGGGAGGGGGGCAGTTCTTC. This sequence encodes CATSRLGGGQFF.

The chain recombines TRBV7-8 with TRBJ2-3; D gene unclear. The CDR3 runs 14 residues. From germline, CDR1 is SGHVS and CDR2 FQNEAQ. Deletions cut 1 base from V and 5 bases from J, with 10 bases between. CDR3 in amino acids: CASSLDGPLDTQYF. The CDR3 DNA reads TGTGCCAGCAGCTTAGATGGACCCTTAGATACGCAGTATTTT.

The J gene is TRBJ1-6, the V gene TRBV27; possibly TRBD1 for D (6 bases). V gave up 4 bases and J gave up 6 bases, with 13 bases separating them. The CDR3 runs 15 residues. Germline CDR1 MNHEY, CDR2 SMNVEV (reference sequence). The CDR3 reads CASSWGGRANSPLHF. DNA for the CDR3: TGTGCCAGCAGTTGGGGGGGCAGGGCTAATTCACCCCTCCACTTT.

The V gene is TRBV7-2, the J gene TRBJ1-5; no firm D call. Trimming took 4 bases from V and 3 from J, leaving 4 bases between them. In germline, CDR1 is SGHTA, CDR2 FQGNSA. CDR3 length equals 12 residues. The CDR3 bases are TGTGCCAGCAGCTCTAACAATCAGCCCCAGCATTTT. Its translation is CASSSNNQPQHF.

This clone is a singleton in its sample. The J gene is TRBJ2-5, the V gene TRBV4-2; possibly TRBD1 or TRBD2 for D (6 bases each). Germline V gene data show CDR1 as LGHNA and CDR2 as YNFKEQ. CDR3 length: 16 amino acids. V was clipped by 0 bases and J by 4 bases, with 15 bases between them. The CDR3 reads CASSQEAVGGPETQYF. The CDR3 DNA reads as TGTGCCAGCAGCCAAGAAGCCGTGGGGGGCCCAGAGACCCAGTACTTC.

The gene calls are TRBV7-6 and TRBJ2-3; 10 nucleotides match TRBD2. With V trimmed by 6 bases and J by 2 bases, 20 bases remained unmatched. CDR1 and CDR2 from the germline V gene are SGHVS and FNYEAQ. The CDR3 totals 20 residues. CDR3 coding DNA: TGTGCCAGCAGTCCCTCCGGGACTAGCGCCCGACTCCTCTTCACAGATACGCAGTATTTT. This codes for CASSPSGTSARLLFTDTQYF.

This chain joins TRBV30 and TRBJ2-7; no clear D. The CDR3 has 13 amino acids. The V end was cut by 2 bases, the J end by 6 bases, with 14 bases between. Germline V gene data show CDR1 as GTSNPN and CDR2 as SVGIG (reference sequence). The CDR3 spells CAWSLGPLTEQYF. CDR3 DNA: TGTGCCTGGAGTTTAGGCCCTCTGACCGAGCAGTACTTC.

This clone was seen only a few times. Other DNA sequences in the same sample also yield this CDR3. The chain joins TRBV2 to TRBJ1-2; D might be TRBD1 (6 bases). The CDR3 runs to 14 residues. CDR1 is SNHLY and CDR2 is FYNNEI in the germline V gene. V dropped 2 bases and J dropped 4 bases, with 11 bases sitting between them. CDR3 coding DNA: TGTGCCAGCAGTGAAAGGGGGGCCAGCTATGGCTACACCTTC. Its protein product is CASSERGASYGYTF. Drawing the rest from reference TRBV2 and TRBJ1-2, the complete variable domain is EPEVTQTPSHQVTQMGQEVILRCVPISNHLYFYWYRQILGQKVEFLVSFYNNEISEKSEIFDDQFSVERPDGSNFTLKIRSTKLEDSAMYFCASSERGASYGYTFGSGTRLTVV.

The rearrangement joins TRBV15 to TRBJ1-5, with D perhaps matching TRBD1 (5 bases). There are 13 residues in the CDR3. Trimming took 6 bases from V and 8 from J, leaving 14 bases between them. Germline loops: CDR1 LNHNV, CDR2 YYDKDF (reference sequence). As DNA, the CDR3 is TGTGCCACCAGAGGGACGGCGGGGGAGCCCCAGCATTTT. It translates to CATRGTAGEPQHF.

V gene TRBV5-1 combines with J gene TRBJ2-1; 9 positions agree with TRBD1. V gave up 6 bases and J gave up 1 base; unmatched junction bases: 11. The CDR3 spans 17 residues. Germline-derived CDR1 and CDR2 are SGHRS and YFSETQ. CDR3 sequence (DNA): TGCGCCAGCATGCGCCACGGACAGGGGCTATCCTACAATGAGCAGTTCTTC. It specifies CASMRHGQGLSYNEQFF.

This clone was counted a single time. V is TRBV6-5 and J is TRBJ2-3, with D possibly being TRBD1 (6 bases). This CDR3 spans 13 amino acids. The germline gives CDR1 MNHEY, CDR2 SVGAGI. V lost 5 bases and J lost 4, with 10 bases in between. The CDR3 region has the DNA TGTGCCAGCAGTCTGGACAGATCAGATACGCAGTATTTT. The encoded protein is CASSLDRSDTQYF.